This T cell receptor beta chain was recorded in a study of T cells after posttransplantation cyclophosphamide (dated by TCRdb to 2015 to 2016). Broadly, across the study: T cell repertoire reconstitution was tracked by TRB sequencing after myeloablative bone marrow transplantation in which posttransplantation cyclophosphamide was used as GVHD prophylaxis. Samples from around 35 PTCy-treated patients and under 20 related bone marrow donors of those patients were subjected to antigen receptor sequencing. Blood from all 30 or so PTCy patients with 1-year posttransplant specimens was subjected to TRB sequencing. In 3 patients, TRB sequencing was also performed on up to about 3 more blood samples taken 2 to 5.2 years after transplant, and in several patients, pretransplant blood was also TRB-sequenced. TRA and TRB clonality were tightly correlated in roughly ten samples, so subsequent TCR analyses focused on TRB only. Public TRB sequences were compared against a database of over 3,600 sequences linked to responses to pathogens, tumor antigens, self-antigens and alloantigens. Here is what the overall study found, with its caveats: Across roughly 48 patients, TRB clonality was highly associated with recipient CMV seropositivity and CMV reactivation, and diversity in PTCy patients was similar to diversity in CNI/methotrexate controls. The TRB repertoires of T cells infiltrating skin or the GI tract showed only limited overlap with the TRB repertoires found in blood. Donor-recipient similarity was low at 1-2 months but rose over the first year, and later blood repertoires were often dominated by donor CD8+ memory clones.

The sample's treatment or condition label is to be understood as: high-dose cyclophosphamide on days +3 and +4 as single-agent GVHD prophylaxis. Busulfan and fludarabine conditioning, a related or unrelated marrow graft, and cyclophosphamide on days +3 and +4 were given to PTCy patients. The PTCy-treated patients were drawn from a prospective, multi-institutional clinical trial. Peripheral blood and bone marrow mononuclear cells were isolated by Ficoll-Hypaque density centrifugation and cryopreserved. CD4+ and CD8+ T cells, including naive and memory subsets, were sorted by FACS using a FACSAria II. Genomic DNA was the input for TRB sequencing, which was run either with the immunoSEQ assay at survey resolution or with the hsTCRB kit. The study's own analysis went as follows. The immunoSEQ software handled the initial read processing, while the LymphoSeq R package was used for the repertoire analyses. Clonality was computed as 1 minus normalized Shannon entropy, and a Gini coefficient was also calculated for each TRB dataset. To infer phenotypes in unsorted samples, TRB sequences from sorted subsets of the recipient or donor were mapped onto unsorted samples from the same recipient. Imported from immuneACCESS, the table was reduced by TCRdb to in-frame sequences with V and J called. These copies leave out some clones; in studies compared against another copy, an unresolved V gene accounts for under half, and the cause of the remainder is not known. V and J calls and clone size are given by that table; D and trimming were obtained from the DNA. The sample table lists roughly 8,700 clones, about nine tenths of them with a count of one. The ten largest clones capture roughly 1.1% of the sample.

This clone was observed a handful of times. The antigen it binds to is not known. No qualities accompany the bases; no much larger clone lies one base away. Trimming removed 5 bases from V and 2 bases from J, leaving 7 bases between the germline ends. From cysteine to phenylalanine, the CDR3 is 12 amino acids long. Only CDR3 DNA is held: 36 bases, read in frame from base 1. The germline V gene supplies CDR1 MNHNS and CDR2 SASEGT. The chain joins TRBV6-1 to TRBJ2-7; tentative D gene TRBD1, with 6 bases matching. The clonotype was recovered from a female patient aged 50 to 60 who received an allogeneic stem cell transplant from a related donor, was CMV-positive, and had no GVHD. Where a transplant has occurred, the graft donor may have supplied some of the T cells. The sample here was CD4+ T cells sorted from blood, taken around 1,400 days after allogeneic stem cell transplant with posttransplant cyclophosphamide. The DNA sequence is TGTGCCAGCAGTACAGGGACCTACGAGCAGTACTTC. It translates to CASSTGTYEQYF.